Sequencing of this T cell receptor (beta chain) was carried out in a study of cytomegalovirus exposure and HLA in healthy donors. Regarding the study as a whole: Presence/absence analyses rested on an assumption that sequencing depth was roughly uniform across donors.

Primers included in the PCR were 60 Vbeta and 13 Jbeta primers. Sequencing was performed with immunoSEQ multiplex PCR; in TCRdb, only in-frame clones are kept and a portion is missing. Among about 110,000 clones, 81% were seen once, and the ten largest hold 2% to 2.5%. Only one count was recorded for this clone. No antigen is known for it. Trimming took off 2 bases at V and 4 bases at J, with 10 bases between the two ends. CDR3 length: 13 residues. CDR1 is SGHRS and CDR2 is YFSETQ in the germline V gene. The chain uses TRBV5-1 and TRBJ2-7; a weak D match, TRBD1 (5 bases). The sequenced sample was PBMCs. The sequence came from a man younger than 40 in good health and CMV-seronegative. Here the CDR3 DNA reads TGCGCCAGCAGCTTAGGACGACAGTACGAGCAGTACTTC. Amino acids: CASSLGRQYEQYF. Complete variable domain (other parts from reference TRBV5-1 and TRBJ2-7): KAGVTQTPRYLIKTRGQQVTLSCSPISGHRSVSWYQQTPGQGLQFLFEYFSETQRNKGNFPGRFSGRQFSNSRSEMNVSTLELGDSALYLCASSLGRQYEQYFGPGTRLTVT.